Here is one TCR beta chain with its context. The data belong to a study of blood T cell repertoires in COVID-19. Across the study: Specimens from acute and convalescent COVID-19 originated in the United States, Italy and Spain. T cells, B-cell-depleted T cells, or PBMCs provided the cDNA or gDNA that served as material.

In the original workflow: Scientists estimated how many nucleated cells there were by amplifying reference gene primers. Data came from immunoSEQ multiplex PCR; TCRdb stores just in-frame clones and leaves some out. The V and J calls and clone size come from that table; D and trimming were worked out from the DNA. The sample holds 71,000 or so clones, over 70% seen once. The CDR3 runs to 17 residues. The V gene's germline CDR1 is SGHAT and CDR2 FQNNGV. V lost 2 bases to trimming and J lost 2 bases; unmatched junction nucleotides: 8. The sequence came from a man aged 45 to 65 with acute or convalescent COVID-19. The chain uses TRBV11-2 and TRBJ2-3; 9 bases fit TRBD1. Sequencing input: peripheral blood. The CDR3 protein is CASSLRGQGVNTDTQYF. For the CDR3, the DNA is TGTGCCAGCAGCTTAAGGGGACAGGGAGTCAACACAGATACGCAGTATTTT.